This TCR beta chain derives from a study of monozygotic twins with inflammatory bowel disease. The study, taken as a whole, reports: Among IBD patients, TCRbeta diversity (inverse Simpson) was lower than in healthy co-twins.

Amplification of TCRalpha and TCRbeta cDNA involved two nested PCRs that ran for about 16 and 10 cycles. From the 5' RACE reads, TCRdb lists one entry per CDR3 protein and no DNA. The sample table sets out a few hundred thousand distinct CDR3 sequences. Points on this clonotype: As yet, its antigen is unknown.

Sequenced: blood. This clonotype originated in a human donor with ulcerative colitis or Crohn's disease, or a healthy co-twin of an affected twin (not recorded which).

The CDR3 here is CSAFPSGQIYEQYF. The chain recombines TRBV20-1 with TRBJ2-7; the TRBD1 assignment by TCRdb is unverifiable without DNA. CDR3 length: 14 residues. Germline CDR1 reads DFQATT; CDR2 reads SNEGSKA (reference sequence).